A selection of T cell receptor beta chains follows, all from one sample in a study of blood T cell repertoires in COVID-19. Profiling relied on immunoSEQ multiplex PCR, and the TCRdb table lists in-frame clones only, not all of them. The sample has over 35,000 clones, around 85% seen once. The sample comprised peripheral blood. Receptors originate from a human donor in a cohort sampled during active COVID-19. The CDR3 runs from the conserved cysteine through the conserved F or W. A D gene is named only where the DNA matches it firmly. Clone size appears in some rows only: once, few, many, or a class for an expanded clone.

>NA|NA|TRBV15|TRBJ1-5
TGTGCCACCAGCAGAGTCGAGCGGCCCCAGCATTTT
CATSRVERPQHF
>NA|few|TRBV19|TRBJ1-2
TGTGCCAGTAGTATAGACAGGGTCGGAGGCTACACCTTC
CASSIDRVGGYTF
>NA|NA|TRBV15|TRBJ2-1
TGTGCCACCAGCAGAGGAGGGCCGGGGGGCAGGGTCAATGAGCAGTTCTTC
CATSRGGPGGRVNEQFF
>TRBD2|NA|TRBV5-1|TRBJ2-6
TGCGCCAGCATCGCTGGGCTAGCGGATTACTCTGGGGCCAACGTCCTGACTTTC
CASIAGLADYSGANVLTF
>TRBD2|NA|TRBV7-2|TRBJ2-3
TGTGCCAGCAGCTCAAGGACTAGCGGGGGCACAGATACGCAGTATTTT
CASSSRTSGGTDTQYF
>TRBD1|NA|TRBV7-7|TRBJ1-6
TGTGCTAGCAGCTTAGGACAGGGCCATAATTCACCCCTCCACTTT
CASSLGQGHNSPLHF
>TRBD1|NA|TRBV20-1|TRBJ1-5
TGCAGTGCTAGTGAGGACAGGGTGAAGCCCCAGCATTTT
CSASEDRVKPQHF
>NA|NA|TRBV19|TRBJ1-1
TGTGCCAGTCGAGGAATAACCTCGGGAAACACTGAAGCTTTCTTT
CASRGITSGNTEAFF
>TRBD1|NA|TRBV10-3|TRBJ2-7
TGTGCCATCAGTGGCCGGGACAGGGTGTCGTACGAGCAGTACTTC
CAISGRDRVSYEQYF
>TRBD1|NA|TRBV5-4|TRBJ1-1
TGTGCCAGCAGCTCAGACCTAGGGACAGGGAACACTGAAGCTTTCTTT
CASSSDLGTGNTEAFF
>NA|NA|TRBV5-1|TRBJ2-5
TGCGCCAGCAGCCCCTCCTCTACGCAAGAGACCCAGTACTTC
CASSPSSTQETQYF
>NA|NA|TRBV9|TRBJ1-4
TGTGCCAGCAGCGTAGCCGGCGGGGGCGGGGGTGAAAAACTGTTTTTT
CASSVAGGGGGEKLFF
>NA|NA|TRBV6-5|TRBJ2-7
TGTGCCAGCGACGCGGGACTGGGGAACGAGCAGTACTTC
CASDAGLGNEQYF
>NA|NA|TRBV7-9|TRBJ2-4
TGTGCCAGCAGCTTAGATCGGGGCATTCAGTACTTC
CASSLDRGIQYF
>NA|NA|TRBV4-2|TRBJ1-1
TGTGCCAGCAGCCCGGAATCTGCGGGGCTAAGGTCTGAAGCTTTCTTT
CASSPESAGLRSEAFF
>TRBD2|NA|TRBV5-5|TRBJ2-5
TGTGCCAGCAGCCCGCTGGGAGGGGTGGTGGAGACCCAGTACTTC
CASSPLGGVVETQYF
>TRBD1|NA|TRBV3-1/TRBV3-2|TRBJ1-6
TGTGCCAGCAGCCAACCGTCCACAGGGGAATCCTATAATTCACCCCTCCACTTT
CASSQPSTGESYNSPLHF
>NA|NA|TRBV7-7|TRBJ2-5
TGTGCTAGCAGCTTTTCACCGGGACTGCAGATGCAGACCCAGTACTTC
CASSFSPGLQMQTQYF
>TRBD2|once|TRBV6-6|TRBJ2-1
TGTGCCAGTACTGGGGCGGGGGGTTACAATGAGCAGTTCTTC
CASTGAGGYNEQFF
>NA|NA|TRBV7-2|TRBJ1-4
TGTGCCAGCAGCTCTTTCGCGGGGGTTGCTGAAAAACTGTTTTTT
CASSSFAGVAEKLFF
>TRBD1|NA|TRBV29-1|TRBJ2-5
TGCAGCGTTGGAACAGGGGGCGAAGAGACCCAGTACTTC
CSVGTGGEETQYF
>TRBD1|NA|TRBV25-1|TRBJ2-2
TGTGCCAGCGACAGGGGCACCGGGGAGCTGTTTTTT
CASDRGTGELFF
>TRBD2|NA|TRBV9|TRBJ2-5
TGTGCCAGCAGCGTATTCGGGACTAGCGGGGTCGAGACCCAGTACTTC
CASSVFGTSGVETQYF
>NA|NA|TRBV6-2/TRBV6-3|TRBJ1-5
TGTGCCAGCAGTTACTCCCCGGGGGTAAATCAGCCCCAGCATTTT
CASSYSPGVNQPQHF
>TRBD2|NA|TRBV24-1|TRBJ2-5
TGTGCCACCAGTGATTTGCGGGGGGGGCGGGAGACCCAGTACTTC
CATSDLRGGRETQYF
>TRBD2|NA|TRBV7-2|TRBJ2-2
TGTGCCAGCAGCTTTGCAGGGACTAGCGGGGGGGTCCGCACCGGGGAGCTGTTTTTT
CASSFAGTSGGVRTGELFF
>NA|NA|TRBV6-2/TRBV6-3|TRBJ1-2
TGTGCCAGCAGTACCCCGGACAGCTATGGCTACACCTTC
CASSTPDSYGYTF
>NA|NA|TRBV7-9|TRBJ2-7
TGTGCCAGCAGCTTACCCTATCTCTACGAGCAGTACTTC
CASSLPYLYEQYF
>NA|NA|TRBV7-9|TRBJ1-6
TGTGCCAGCAGCTTAGCATCAGGGGTTAATTCACCCCTCCACTTT
CASSLASGVNSPLHF
>TRBD2|NA|TRBV3-1/TRBV3-2|TRBJ2-4
TGTGCCAGCAGCCAAACTAGCGGTCCGGCTATAGACTTC
CASSQTSGPAIDF
>NA|NA|TRBV18|TRBJ2-2
TGTGCCAGCTCACCGGACCAAAATCCTATTTGGGGGCCTAACGCGAACACCGGGGAGCTGTTTTTT
CASSPDQNPIWGPNANTGELFF
>TRBD1|NA|TRBV5-5|TRBJ2-3
TGTGCCAGCAGCTTACAGGGGGCGCCGTCAAAAGATACGCAGTATTTT
CASSLQGAPSKDTQYF
>NA|NA|TRBV5-1|TRBJ2-1
TGCGCCAGTACTAGGACAGAGAGTTACAATGAGCAGTTCTTC
CASTRTESYNEQFF
>TRBD2|NA|TRBV6-2/TRBV6-3|TRBJ2-3
TGTGCCAGCAGTTTAACAGCGGGAGCAGGCACAGATACGCAGTATTTT
CASSLTAGAGTDTQYF
>TRBD1|NA|TRBV7-9|TRBJ1-6
TGTGCCAGCAGCCCCGGGCAGGGGGAAAGCTCCTATAATTCACCCCTCCACTTT
CASSPGQGESSYNSPLHF
>NA|NA|TRBV12-5|TRBJ1-5
TGTGCTAGTGGTTTGGACGAGGGACTACGAACGAGTCAGCCCCAGCATTTT
CASGLDEGLRTSQPQHF
>NA|NA|TRBV5-8|TRBJ2-5
TGTGCCAGCAGCTTAGGCTCTCTGGCGGGGGCCAAAGAGACCCAGTACTTC
CASSLGSLAGAKETQYF